The rows below give T cell receptor beta chains drawn from one sample of a study of CD8 T cells in Susac syndrome. MiXCR was run by TCRdb on the immunoSEQ multiplex PCR reads, yielding one entry per CDR3 protein. The sample lists about 150,000 distinct CDR3 sequences, approximately 94% occurring once. Sequenced input: CD8+ T cells from PBMCs. The receptors come from a human donor with multiple sclerosis. CDR3s include the opening cysteine and the closing phenylalanine or tryptophan. A D gene is named only where the DNA matches it firmly. The size field is filled for only some rows; it gives once, few, many or a size class.

abundance | j_gene | v_gene | d_gene | CDR3nt | CDR3aa
- | TRBJ2-7 | TRBV6-2/TRBV6-3 | - | TGTGCCAGCAGTTACAGTATCCGCGGCTACGAGCAGTACTTC | CASSYSIRGYEQYF
- | TRBJ2-1 | TRBV27 | - | TGTGCCAGCAGTTTCGGACGGGGTGAGCAGTTCTTC | CASSFGRGEQFF
- | TRBJ1-6 | TRBV20-1 | - | TGCAGTGCTAGAGATGGGGGCACGAGCTCCTATAATTCACCCCTCCACTTT | CSARDGGTSSYNSPLHF
once | TRBJ2-4 | TRBV7-9 | - | TGTGCCAGCAGCTTCATGGACATTCAGTACTTC | CASSFMDIQYF
- | TRBJ2-1 | TRBV4-1 | - | TGCGCCAGCAGCCAAGATCGGAATGAGCAGTTCTTC | CASSQDRNEQFF
- | TRBJ1-2 | TRBV4-1 | - | TGCGCCAGCAGCCAGCCTCATAATGGTGATGGCTACACCTTC | CASSQPHNGDGYTF
- | TRBJ2-7 | TRBV29-1 | - | TGCAGCGTCAGGGACGGCCACTCCTACGAGCAGTACTTC | CSVRDGHSYEQYF
once | TRBJ2-7 | TRBV13 | - | TGTGCCAGCAGCCCAAAAAACAGACAGAAAGCGTCCTACGAGCAGTACTTC | CASSPKNRQKASYEQYF
- | TRBJ2-5 | TRBV12-5 | - | TGTGCTAGTGGTTTTCCGGAGACCCAGTACTTC | CASGFPETQYF
- | TRBJ2-7 | TRBV27 | - | TGTGCCAGCAGTTGGGCCCCGGACCCCTCCTACGAGCAGTACTTC | CASSWAPDPSYEQYF
- | TRBJ2-1 | TRBV12-5 | - | TGTGCTAGTGGTTCCCTGCGCGCCAGCAACAATGAGCAGTTCTTC | CASGSLRASNNEQFF
- | TRBJ2-1 | TRBV6-1 | TRBD1 | TGTGCCAGCAGCGTGGACAGGGGCAGGTATGAGCAGTTCTTC | CASSVDRGRYEQFF
- | TRBJ1-6 | TRBV20-1 | - | TGCAGTGCCCCATTCGACGGGCTACTCGCCTATAATTCACCCCTCCACTTT | CSAPFDGLLAYNSPLHF
- | TRBJ1-1 | TRBV29-1 | - | TGCAGCGTTCCGGGAGAAGCTTTCTTT | CSVPGEAFF
- | TRBJ1-1 | TRBV6-5 | - | TGTGCCAGGGACAGACAGAACACTGAAGCTTTCTTT | CARDRQNTEAFF
- | TRBJ2-1 | TRBV7-9 | - | TGTGCCAGCAGCTGGGGCAGAGAGCAGTTCTTC | CASSWGREQFF
- | TRBJ1-2 | TRBV29-1 | - | TGCAGCGTTGATGGTATCGGCACGTTGTATGGCTACACCTTC | CSVDGIGTLYGYTF
- | TRBJ1-2 | TRBV20-1 | TRBD1 | TGCAGTGCTAGAGATGGGACAGCCGGTTATGGCTACACCTTC | CSARDGTAGYGYTF
- | TRBJ2-1 | TRBV9 | TRBD2 | TGTGCCAGCAGCGTAGTAGCGGGGGGGCCCAATGAGCAGTTCTTC | CASSVVAGGPNEQFF
- | TRBJ2-3 | TRBV29-1 | TRBD1 | TGCAGCGCGGTGACAGGGCAATCTAGCACAGATACGCAGTATTTT | CSAVTGQSSTDTQYF
- | TRBJ1-1 | TRBV9 | - | TGTGCCAGCAGCCCGAGTGGGGCCATAAACACTGAAGCTTTCTTT | CASSPSGAINTEAFF
- | TRBJ1-6 | TRBV12-3/TRBV12-4 | - | TGTGCCAGCAGTTTAAGTCCCGGGGGTTCACCCCTCCACTTT | CASSLSPGGSPLHF
once | TRBJ1-1 | TRBV7-9 | - | TGTGCCAGCAGCCCGGCGGGGGCTGAAGCTTTCTTT | CASSPAGAEAFF
- | TRBJ1-1 | TRBV27 | - | TGTGCCAGCAGGGCAGGGTTAAAAGCTTTCTTT | CASRAGLKAFF
- | TRBJ2-1 | TRBV30 | - | TGTGCCTGGAACCAACAGGGCCTGGGGGGGAATGAGCAGTTCTTC | CAWNQQGLGGNEQFF
- | TRBJ2-1 | TRBV9 | - | TGTGCCAGCAGCGAGAGGACCGGAACTAGGGAGCAGTTCTTC | CASSERTGTREQFF
- | TRBJ1-1 | TRBV7-9 | - | TGTGCCAGCAGCCCCATCCAATCGGGACTTGAAGCTTTCTTT | CASSPIQSGLEAFF
- | TRBJ1-6 | TRBV6-5 | - | TGTGCCAGCAGTTACTCAAGCACGGGATCACCCCTCCACTTT | CASSYSSTGSPLHF
- | TRBJ1-2 | TRBV14 | - | TGTGCCAGCAGCCAACTCCGGACGGAAGGCTACACCTTC | CASSQLRTEGYTF
- | TRBJ2-4 | TRBV24-1 | TRBD2 | TGTGCCACCAGTGATCGTGACTTAGCGGGGGGGCCAGCCAAAAACATTCAGTACTTC | CATSDRDLAGGPAKNIQYF
- | TRBJ2-3 | TRBV7-9 | - | TGTGCCAGCAGCTTAGCCCTCATAACCACAGATACGCAGTATTTT | CASSLALITTDTQYF
- | TRBJ1-6 | TRBV6-5 | - | TGTGCCAGCAGTTACTCGGCGACAACGGTTAATTCACCCCTCCACTTT | CASSYSATTVNSPLHF
few | TRBJ2-1 | TRBV29-1 | - | TGCAGCGTTCGAGTAAATGAGCAGTTCTTC | CSVRVNEQFF
- | TRBJ2-7 | TRBV27 | TRBD1 | TGTGCCACCTCGTCCGGGACAGGGGGCTACGAGCAGTACTTC | CATSSGTGGYEQYF
once | TRBJ2-3 | TRBV7-2 | TRBD2 | TGTGCCAGCGTACTAGCGGGGGGAGAAGATACGCAGTATTTT | CASVLAGGEDTQYF
- | TRBJ2-1 | TRBV5-1 | - | TGCGCCAGCAGCTTACTAGGGGTGGAGGGATACCCCGATGATGAGCAGTTCTTC | CASSLLGVEGYPDDEQFF
- | TRBJ1-2 | TRBV20-1 | - | TGCAGTGCTAGAGACCTCAGGGGAGTTAGCTATGGCTACACCTTC | CSARDLRGVSYGYTF
once | TRBJ2-1 | TRBV30 | TRBD1 | TGTGCCTGGACCCGGGCAGGGGGCACGCGGGGCTCCTACAATGAGCAGTTCTTC | CAWTRAGGTRGSYNEQFF
- | TRBJ2-1 | TRBV9 | - | TGTGCCAGCAGCGTAGCTCGAGCGCTCGATGAGCAGTTCTTC | CASSVARALDEQFF
- | TRBJ2-7 | TRBV12-3/TRBV12-4 | TRBD1 | TGTGCCAGCAGTTTAGGACCGGGACAGGATCCCTACGAGCAGTACTTC | CASSLGPGQDPYEQYF
- | TRBJ2-3 | TRBV27 | - | TGTGCCAGCAGTTTAGCTAGCCCCCGGGATACGCAGTATTTT | CASSLASPRDTQYF
- | TRBJ1-5 | TRBV28 | - | TGTGCCAGCAGTTTGGAGCGGGGGCGAGGCAATCAGCCCCAGCATTTT | CASSLERGRGNQPQHF
- | TRBJ2-7 | TRBV29-1 | - | TGCAGCGTCAAAGATTTCCCCGAGCAGTACTTC | CSVKDFPEQYF
- | TRBJ2-4 | TRBV24-1 | TRBD1 | TGTGCCATCGCCTCACGGGACAGGGGGGCCAAAAACATTCAGTACTTC | CAIASRDRGAKNIQYF
- | TRBJ2-3 | TRBV29-1 | - | TGCAGCGTTTTTAAAGGGGTATCTGGGGATACGCAGTATTTT | CSVFKGVSGDTQYF
- | TRBJ2-5 | TRBV7-2 | - | TGTGCCAGCAGCCCCCCGGGAGAGGGGGTACGCGAGACCCAGTACTTC | CASSPPGEGVRETQYF